A selection of T cell receptor beta chains follows, all from one sample in a study of sequential checkpoint blockade in melanoma. Sequenced by immunoSEQ multiplex PCR; TCRdb stores in-frame clones only, minus some. The sample includes some 9,600 clones, approximately 76% seen only once; the top ten take approximately 50%. Here the sequenced sample was CD8+ T cells sorted from blood (inferred from file names), taken from a patient given nivolumab and ipilimumab in sequence. The receptors originated from a human donor with melanoma. Each CDR3 is given with its conserved first and last residue. D genes are given only for firm matches. Size values are once, few and many counts, or a class for expanded clones, and some rows have none.

clone size,J gene,D gene,V gene,CDR3 DNA,CDR3 protein
.,TRBJ1-4,.,TRBV28,TGTGCCAGCACCACTATGGGGGGGAGGGTGGATGAAAAACTGTTTTTT,CASTTMGGRVDEKLFF
.,TRBJ1-4,TRBD1,TRBV27,TGTGCCAGCAGTCCCCGACAGGGTATAACAGGTGAAAAACTGTTTTTT,CASSPRQGITGEKLFF
.,TRBJ2-7,.,TRBV7-9,TGTGCCAGCAGCTTAGCGCTAAGTTACGAGCAGTACTTC,CASSLALSYEQYF
.,TRBJ1-5,TRBD1,TRBV27,TGTGCCAGCCAAGGACAGGGGACCCCCCAGCATTTT,CASQGQGTPQHF
.,TRBJ1-1,TRBD1,TRBV13,TGTGCCACTCAACAGGGGCCGAAGAACACTGAAGCTTTCTTT,CATQQGPKNTEAFF
.,TRBJ1-2,.,TRBV5-8,TGTGCCAGCAGCTTGGGGACAGTAAACTATGGCTACACCTTC,CASSLGTVNYGYTF
.,TRBJ1-4,TRBD1,TRBV7-9,TGTGCCAGCAGCACGACAGGGCTGGAAAAACTGTTTTTT,CASSTTGLEKLFF
.,TRBJ1-1,.,TRBV5-1,TGCGCCAGCAGCTCCGGTGCGGGTCACACTGAAGCTTTCTTT,CASSSGAGHTEAFF
.,TRBJ2-7,.,TRBV29-1,TGCAGCGTTGACTCAGGGGTTAATATGAACGAGCAGTACTTC,CSVDSGVNMNEQYF
.,TRBJ2-7,TRBD1,TRBV19,TGTGCCAGTAGGTTGGGACAGGGTTCCGAGCAGTACTTC,CASRLGQGSEQYF
once,TRBJ2-7,.,TRBV7-8,TGTGCCAGCAGCTTCGGGGGTATTCCCTACGAGCAGTACTTC,CASSFGGIPYEQYF
.,TRBJ2-7,TRBD1,TRBV4-1,TGCGCCAGCAGCCAAGAGGGACAGGGGGCTCGGGAGCAGTACTTC,CASSQEGQGAREQYF
.,TRBJ1-6,.,TRBV2,TGTGCCAGCAGTAATCAGGGGACGAATTCACCCCTCCACTTT,CASSNQGTNSPLHF
.,TRBJ2-7,.,TRBV29-1,TGCAGCGTTCAGACAAAGGACACCCTATACGAGCAGTACTTC,CSVQTKDTLYEQYF
.,TRBJ2-7,.,TRBV5-1,TGCGCCAGCAGCTTGAGCAGGGGGGCCCGCGGCCTATCCTACGAGCAGTACTTC,CASSLSRGARGLSYEQYF
.,TRBJ2-7,TRBD1,TRBV28,TGTGCCAGCAGTTCTCAGGGGGCGAGAACCCCTTCCTACGAGCAGTACTTC,CASSSQGARTPSYEQYF
.,TRBJ2-1,TRBD2,TRBV7-3,TGTGCCAGCAGCTGGGGACTAGCGGCGGGGTACAATGAGCAGTTCTTC,CASSWGLAAGYNEQFF
.,TRBJ2-7,.,TRBV5-4,TGTGCCAGCAGCTTGGACATCTCCTACGAGCAGTACTTC,CASSLDISYEQYF
.,TRBJ1-1,.,TRBV4-3,TGCGCCAGCAGCTCGCGGGGGGACACTGAAGCTTTCTTT,CASSSRGDTEAFF
.,TRBJ1-5,TRBD1,TRBV9,TGTGCCAGCAGCGCAGGACAGGGGCGAGATCAGCCCCAGCATTTT,CASSAGQGRDQPQHF